This entry is about one TCR beta chain. This clonotype was counted at least ten times. There is no known antigen for this receptor. No clone much larger than this one lies a single base away; base qualities are absent. V loses 6 bases of germline sequence and J loses 2 bases, and the interval between the two ends is 12 bases. CDR1 and CDR2, looked up from the germline V gene (reference sequence), are DFQATT and SNEGSKA. The CDR3 sequence holds 13 residues, the cysteine and phenylalanine included. The entry retains the CDR3 DNA only, 39 bases that are in frame from base 1. The sample is drawn from a study of neurological immune-mediated disorders (dated by TCRdb to between 2017 and 2020). Regarding the study in general: Among the roughly 34 multiple sclerosis patients, relapsing-remitting MS was present in around 31 and secondary progressive MS was present in 3. Longitudinal samples, technical triplicates and paired sorted CD4+ and CD8+ T-cell subsets, alongside PBMC samples, were included among the approximately 100 TCR-beta libraries. The cohort comprised roughly 69 subjects: around 15 HAM/TSP patients, 35 or so multiple sclerosis patients and 20 healthy controls. Peripheral blood TCR-beta repertoires from patients with HTLV-I-associated myelopathy (HAM/TSP), patients with multiple sclerosis, and healthy controls were compared in the study using UMI-based sequencing.

cDNA was synthesized by template-switch 5'RACE using a primer with a 10-nucleotide random unique molecular identifier that tagged each TCR transcript. Over 200 million TCR-beta sequences, covering 15-18 subjects, were produced in each sequencing run. The RNeasy kit was used to extract total RNA. Using the KAPA Real-time Library Amplification kit, TCR-beta VDJ regions were amplified with primers for the TCR constant region and the 5'RACE anchor. A first PCR added sample indexes and Illumina adaptors, after which a second PCR increased the library yield. After purification with Ampure beads, the TCR product of roughly 650 bp was size-selected on a 2% E-gel SizeSelection system. Library quality was checked on a Bioanalyzer, concentration was measured with Qubit, and libraries were quantified with the Kapa Library Quantification kit before pooling. Libraries were sequenced paired-end 2 x 150 bp on an Illumina HiSeq 2500. To increase sequence diversity, about 25-30% phiX was spiked into each library pool. Concerning the study's data processing: The quality-filtered reads were processed with the UMI-based MiGEC pipeline, whose error correction step removed more than 85% of the raw TCR sequences. IMGT germline references were used for alignment of VDJ genes, and clonotypes were defined by a unique CDR3 amino acid sequence together with V-J genes. VDJtools evaluated clonal expansion, Shannon diversity and CDR3 relatedness (CalcPairwiseDistances, ClusterSamples); CLCbio workbench built phylogenetic trees. Using coefficient-of-variation modelling across technical triplicates, the study counted a clone as expanded if it had at least 8 unique UMIs. TCRdb cleaned the public reads at Q25 with fastp, built clones with MiXCR and kept in-frame beta chains. For every CDR3 protein sequence, its rows merge into one entry that carries the most common genes and DNA. It is TCRdb's table, rather than the study itself, that gives the V and J calls and clone size. The sample yields tens of thousands of distinct CDR3 sequences; approximately 5.8% were counted once. 1.3% to 1.5% of the sample rests with the top ten.

For sorted-subset TCR libraries, approximately 1 million sorted CD4+ or CD8+ T cells were used. The multiple sclerosis patients were enrolled in a US clinical protocol that evaluated disease progression with magnetic resonance imaging. Peripheral blood was subjected to Ficoll-Hypaque density gradient centrifugation to isolate PBMCs, which were then cryopreserved in liquid nitrogen. The study also sequenced paired sorted CD4+ and CD8+ subsets from healthy controls, HAM/TSP patients and MS patients. General study outcomes and caveats: TCR clonal expansion was highest in HAM/TSP patients and lowest in MS patients, with MS patients falling below even healthy controls. Expanded clones from different subjects shared no identical CDR3 amino acid sequences, which suggests that TCR-beta repertoires were private in all groups. Repertoires from 18 of 34 MS patients were grouped by phylogenetic analysis into a cluster of related CDR3 sequences, suggesting a possible repertoire-level signature. No association of the MS cluster with clinical or MRI features was observed, and the need for larger cohorts was stated by the authors.

Recombination connected TRBV20-1 to TRBJ2-3; TRBD1 is a weak D gene call, 6 bases matching. This clonotype originated in a woman between 18 and 29 years old with multiple sclerosis. The sample taken for sequencing was CD4+ T cells from blood. CDR3 sequence: CSASRDNTDTQYF. The DNA reads TGCAGTGCCAGCCGGGACAACACAGATACGCAGTATTTT.